This record looks at one TCR beta chain sequence and its context. The CDR3 runs 15 residues. Germline CDR1 reads SQVTM; CDR2 reads ANQGSEA. V lost 3 bases and J lost 3; bases outside the gene matches: 8. This entry comes from a study of blood T cell repertoires in COVID-19. About the study: Samples representing acute and convalescent COVID-19 were sourced from the United States, Italy and Spain. Sample material is recorded as cDNA or gDNA derived from T cells, B-cell-depleted T cells, or PBMCs.

The authors' processing: How many nucleated cells were present was estimated from reference gene primer amplification. The table came from immunoSEQ multiplex PCR; TCRdb's copy has only in-frame clones and leaves some out. V and J calls and clone size are those listed in that table; D and trimming were worked out from the DNA. The sample contains some 240,000 clones, around three quarters of which appear only once. This receptor was identified in a woman between 65 and 79 years old with acute or convalescent COVID-19. The V call is TRBV29-1, the J call TRBJ2-1, with TRBD1 matching 7 bases. Sequenced input: peripheral blood. CDR3 protein: CSVDRQGNNYNEQFF. In DNA, the CDR3 is TGCAGCGTTGACCGACAGGGCAACAACTACAATGAGCAGTTCTTC.